These T cell receptor beta chains were read from a single sample in a study of CD8 T cells in ankylosing spondylitis. MiXCR was run by TCRdb on the 5' RACE reads, yielding one entry per CDR3 protein. The sample lists 250,000 or so distinct CDR3 sequences; about 10% were seen once. Sequenced input: blood, either unsorted or a sorted T cell fraction (not recorded which). These receptors originate from a male donor with ankylosing spondylitis or in good health (not recorded which). The CDR3 runs from the conserved cysteine through the conserved F or W.

J gene: TRBJ2-7; V gene: TRBV7-2; CDR3 protein: CASSSDFAGYEQYF
J gene: TRBJ2-5; V gene: TRBV9; CDR3 protein: CASSVVPSSETQYF
J gene: TRBJ2-1; V gene: TRBV9; CDR3 protein: CASSVTSAYNEQFF
J gene: TRBJ2-1; V gene: TRBV6-2/TRBV6-3; CDR3 protein: CASRREGLNEQFF
J gene: TRBJ1-2; V gene: TRBV9; CDR3 protein: CASSVGARTSGGYTF
J gene: TRBJ1-1; V gene: TRBV5-1; CDR3 protein: CASSLEPGHKNTEAFF
J gene: TRBJ2-1; V gene: TRBV28; CDR3 protein: CASHPLGDNEQFF
J gene: TRBJ2-1; V gene: TRBV10-1; CDR3 protein: CASSGAGQYNEQFF
J gene: TRBJ2-5; V gene: TRBV12-3/TRBV12-4; CDR3 protein: CASSSTASQETQYF
J gene: TRBJ2-2; V gene: TRBV12-3/TRBV12-4; CDR3 protein: CASRSGQGLTGELFF
J gene: TRBJ1-2; V gene: TRBV5-1; CDR3 protein: CASRTGTGGDYGYTF
J gene: TRBJ2-6; V gene: TRBV12-3/TRBV12-4; CDR3 protein: CASSLNSGTNVLTF
J gene: TRBJ2-5; V gene: TRBV20-1; CDR3 protein: CSARAGGETQYF
J gene: TRBJ2-3; V gene: TRBV7-2; CDR3 protein: CASRRRAHTDTQYF
J gene: TRBJ2-5; V gene: TRBV7-9; CDR3 protein: CASSLAVLPETQYF
J gene: TRBJ1-2; V gene: TRBV12-3/TRBV12-4; CDR3 protein: CASTYSTGLGGYTF
J gene: TRBJ2-1; V gene: TRBV28; CDR3 protein: CASSSPTSGRAYEQFF
J gene: TRBJ2-3; V gene: TRBV7-9; CDR3 protein: CASSSRMRTDTQYF
J gene: TRBJ2-3; V gene: TRBV20-1; CDR3 protein: CSAAVIAGGTDTQYF
J gene: TRBJ2-5; V gene: TRBV20-1; CDR3 protein: CSATAQTQYF
J gene: TRBJ2-5; V gene: TRBV3-1; CDR3 protein: CASSLKDRLSQETQYF
J gene: TRBJ2-5; V gene: TRBV6-1; CDR3 protein: CASSEAEGSGESQYF
J gene: TRBJ1-3; V gene: TRBV10-3; CDR3 protein: CAIGGASSGNTIYF